Reported below is one T cell receptor (beta chain). Trimming shortened V by 2 bases and J by 0 bases, and 8 bases separated the two germline ends. The CDR3 length is 14 residues. Per germline, CDR1 SEHNR and CDR2 FQNEAQ (reference sequence). This entry is derived from a study of Graves' ophthalmopathy and Graves' hyperthyroidism. Amplified TCR beta CDR3 regions were obtained using RNA transcripts as template. After a first-round RT-PCR with HTBI primers, a second-round multiplex PCR was run. From the multiplex PCR reads, TCRdb called clonotypes with MiXCR, one entry per CDR3 protein. The sample contains roughly 350,000 distinct CDR3 sequences, roughly 15% of which appear only once.

The sequencing input was peripheral blood. The rearrangement links TRBV7-9 to TRBJ2-7, with D unclear. This sequence was found in an adult woman with stable Graves' hyperthyroidism. DNA of the CDR3: TGTGCCAGCAGCTTACGCCCATACTCCTACGAGCAGTACTTC. It yields the protein CASSLRPYSYEQYF. Drawing the rest from reference TRBV7-9 and TRBJ2-7, the complete variable domain is DTGVSQNPRHKITKRGQNVTFRCDPISEHNRLYWYRQTLGQGPEFLTYFQNEAQLEKSRLLSDRFSAERPKGSFSTLEIQRTEQGDSAMYLCASSLRPYSYEQYFGPGTRLTVT.